Listed below are T cell receptor beta chains from one sample, sequenced in a study of T cell responses to AZD1222 COVID-19 vaccine. Clones were sequenced by immunoSEQ multiplex PCR, and TCRdb holds only the in-frame ones, with some missing. The sample holds about 110,000 clones, about 86% seen once. This material consisted of peripheral blood, taken on day 0 of AZD1222 vaccination. Receptors were obtained from an adult in good health. The CDR3 runs from the conserved cysteine through the conserved F or W. A D gene is named only where the DNA matches it firmly. The size entry is marked missing in some rows and otherwise reads once, few, many or a size class.

>.|17|TRBV4-1|TRBJ2-5|.
TGCGCCAGCAGCCAAGGAGTGAAGGGGGGTAGCGGAGAGACCCAGTACTTC
CASSQGVKGGSGETQYF
>.|13|TRBV4-3|TRBJ2-7|.
TGCGCCAGCAGCCAAGACAGGGTCTACGAGCAGTACTTC
CASSQDRVYEQYF
>.|16|TRBV5-5|TRBJ1-2|TRBD1
TGTGCCAGCAGCCCGCAACAGGGGATGGTTCTCTATGGCTACACCTTC
CASSPQQGMVLYGYTF
>.|18|TRBV6-1|TRBJ1-6|.
TGTGCCAGCAGTGGTAGGGAGCCAGGGAGCTCCTATAATTCACCCCTCCACTTT
CASSGREPGSSYNSPLHF
>.|16|TRBV18|TRBJ2-1|TRBD2
TGTGCCAGCTCACTCTCTAGCGGGGGCTCCTACAATGAGCAGTTCTTC
CASSLSSGGSYNEQFF
>.|16|TRBV5-1|TRBJ2-2|.
TGCGCCAGCAGCTTGGAAGGGTTGGGGAATACCGGGGAGCTGTTTTTT
CASSLEGLGNTGELFF
>few|13|TRBV19|TRBJ2-5|.
TGTGCCAGTAGTCCCCCGGGGAGAGAGACCCAGTACTTC
CASSPPGRETQYF
>.|16|TRBV24-1|TRBJ2-3|.
TGTGCCACCAGTGATGGGTGGGGGGATCTAACAGATACGCAGTATTTT
CATSDGWGDLTDTQYF
>.|15|TRBV10-3|TRBJ2-3|.
TGTGCCACCAGAGAGCGGGCTCAAAGCACAGATACGCAGTATTTT
CATRERAQSTDTQYF
>.|14|TRBV6-5|TRBJ2-7|TRBD1
TGTGCCAGCAGTTACTCGAGGGACAGGGAAAAGCAGTACTTC
CASSYSRDREKQYF
>.|16|TRBV3-1/TRBV3-2|TRBJ1-4|.
TGTGCCAGCAGCCAAACCGGGGGTAGGGCTAATGAAAAACTGTTTTTT
CASSQTGGRANEKLFF
>.|14|TRBV3-1/TRBV3-2|TRBJ1-1|.
TGTGCCAGCAGCCAAGAATCCACAGGTTTTGAAGCTTTCTTT
CASSQESTGFEAFF
>.|15|TRBV27|TRBJ1-6|TRBD1
TGTGCCAGCAGTTTAGTGGACAGGGGTAATTCACCCCTCCACTTT
CASSLVDRGNSPLHF
>.|15|TRBV7-9|TRBJ2-1|TRBD2
TGTGCCAGCAGCTTGGGGCTAGCGGGGGTTAATGAGCAGTTCTTC
CASSLGLAGVNEQFF
>.|13|TRBV7-8|TRBJ1-5|.
TGTGCCAGCAGCTTAACACTGAATCAGCCCCAGCATTTT
CASSLTLNQPQHF
>once|15|TRBV11-1|TRBJ1-4|.
TGTGCCAGCAGCTTAGCGAGAACAGGGAATGAAAAACTGTTTTTT
CASSLARTGNEKLFF
>.|14|TRBV11-1|TRBJ1-5|.
TGTGCCAGCAGCTTAGGTGTGGGGGACCAGCCCCAGCATTTT
CASSLGVGDQPQHF
>.|15|TRBV5-1|TRBJ2-1|TRBD2
TGCGCCAGCAGCTTGGTCCTAGCGGGGAGTAATGAGCAGTTCTTC
CASSLVLAGSNEQFF
>.|15|TRBV15|TRBJ1-5|TRBD1
TGTGCCACCAGCAGGACAGGGGCGAACAATCAGCCCCAGCATTTT
CATSRTGANNQPQHF
>.|16|TRBV4-2|TRBJ2-5|TRBD2
TGTGCCAGCAGCCAAGCTGGGACTAGCGGGGGAGAGACCCAGTACTTC
CASSQAGTSGGETQYF
>.|16|TRBV24-1|TRBJ2-2|TRBD1
TGTGCCACCAGTGATTGGACAGGCGACCTCACCGGGGAGCTGTTTTTT
CATSDWTGDLTGELFF
>once|16|TRBV10-2|TRBJ2-1|.
TGCGCCAGCAGTGATGTGGGATGGCCTTCCTACAATGAGCAGTTCTTC
CASSDVGWPSYNEQFF
>.|16|TRBV6-2/TRBV6-3|TRBJ1-1|.
TGTGCCAGCAGTTACCCGTATGGGGCGGCGAACACTGAAGCTTTCTTT
CASSYPYGAANTEAFF
>.|11|TRBV12-3/TRBV12-4|TRBJ1-4|.
TGTGCCAGCAGTTTCCTGGAAAAACTGTTTTTT
CASSFLEKLFF
>.|15|TRBV29-1|TRBJ2-2|.
TGCAGCGTGAAGGAGTCCGGGGGTAACACCGGGGAGCTGTTTTTT
CSVKESGGNTGELFF
>.|11|TRBV29-1|TRBJ1-1|.
TGCAGCGTTGCTGAGAGCACTGAAGCTTTCTTT
CSVAESTEAFF
>.|13|TRBV11-2|TRBJ2-5|.
TGTGCCAGCAGCCTAGCCCTGCAAGAGACCCAGTACTTC
CASSLALQETQYF
>.|14|TRBV28|TRBJ1-2|.
TGTGCCAGCAGTCTCCCCTTACGCGCCAGAGGCTACACCTTC
CASSLPLRARGYTF
>.|15|TRBV18|TRBJ2-7|.
TGTGCCAGCTCACCCCCGACGGCAAGCTCCTACGAGCAGTACTTC
CASSPPTASSYEQYF
>.|13|TRBV2|TRBJ1-5|.
TGTGCCAGCAGTGACAGGGAAGGTCAGCCCCAGCATTTT
CASSDREGQPQHF
>.|20|TRBV5-1|TRBJ1-3|.
TGCGCCAGCAGCTTGGTCCCCTTAATCTCGGGAGTCTCCTCTGGAAACACCATATATTTT
CASSLVPLISGVSSGNTIYF
>.|16|TRBV11-2|TRBJ1-1|.
TGTGCCAGCAGCTTAGAAGTCGGGGGGTCGCCCACTGAAGCTTTCTTT
CASSLEVGGSPTEAFF
>.|12|TRBV5-1|TRBJ2-7|.
TGCGCCAGCAGTACAGGGAACTACGAGCAGTACTTC
CASSTGNYEQYF
>.|15|TRBV7-6|TRBJ2-3|.
TGTGCCAGCAGCCGTTATTCTCCGCCGCCAGATACGCAGTATTTT
CASSRYSPPPDTQYF
>.|14|TRBV7-2|TRBJ1-5|.
TGTGCCAGCAGCGAAAAGGGGGGGAGTTTGCCCCAGCATTTT
CASSEKGGSLPQHF
>.|19|TRBV30|TRBJ2-6|.
TGTGCCTGGAGTCTCCCGACGGCGTCCTTCCTCTCTGGGGCCAACGTCCTGACTTTC
CAWSLPTASFLSGANVLTF
>.|13|TRBV28|TRBJ1-1|TRBD1
TGTGCCAGCAGTCAGGGACAGGGGTCTGAAGCTTTCTTT
CASSQGQGSEAFF
>.|13|TRBV9|TRBJ2-7|.
TGTGCCAGCAGCATCAGTGGGGCCTACGAGCAGTACTTC
CASSISGAYEQYF
>.|10|TRBV20-1|TRBJ2-1|TRBD2
TGCAGTGCTAGCCGAGCGGGGGAGTTCTTC
CSASRAGEFF
>few|13|TRBV25-1|TRBJ1-2|.
TGTGCCAGCAGTGAGAACAGGGCCTATGGCTACACCTTC
CASSENRAYGYTF
>once|14|TRBV6-5|TRBJ1-1|TRBD1
TGTGCCAGCAGACTGACAGGGGGGAACACTGAAGCTTTCTTT
CASRLTGGNTEAFF
>.|14|TRBV7-3|TRBJ1-1|.
TGTGCCAGCAGCCCAACGGGCGGGAACACTGAAGCTTTCTTT
CASSPTGGNTEAFF
>.|12|TRBV5-1|TRBJ1-1|.
TGCGCCAGCAGCCTTCAGAACACTGAAGCTTTCTTT
CASSLQNTEAFF
>.|15|TRBV7-2|TRBJ1-1|.
TGTGCCAGCAGCGAATTCCAGGGGCCGAACACTGAAGCTTTCTTT
CASSEFQGPNTEAFF
>.|14|TRBV5-1|TRBJ1-1|.
TGCGCCAGCAGCTTGGTGTTGGGATTGGATGAAGCTTTCTTT
CASSLVLGLDEAFF
>.|11|TRBV19|TRBJ1-1|TRBD1
TGTGCCAGCCAGGGGGCGTTTGAAGCTTTCTTT
CASQGAFEAFF